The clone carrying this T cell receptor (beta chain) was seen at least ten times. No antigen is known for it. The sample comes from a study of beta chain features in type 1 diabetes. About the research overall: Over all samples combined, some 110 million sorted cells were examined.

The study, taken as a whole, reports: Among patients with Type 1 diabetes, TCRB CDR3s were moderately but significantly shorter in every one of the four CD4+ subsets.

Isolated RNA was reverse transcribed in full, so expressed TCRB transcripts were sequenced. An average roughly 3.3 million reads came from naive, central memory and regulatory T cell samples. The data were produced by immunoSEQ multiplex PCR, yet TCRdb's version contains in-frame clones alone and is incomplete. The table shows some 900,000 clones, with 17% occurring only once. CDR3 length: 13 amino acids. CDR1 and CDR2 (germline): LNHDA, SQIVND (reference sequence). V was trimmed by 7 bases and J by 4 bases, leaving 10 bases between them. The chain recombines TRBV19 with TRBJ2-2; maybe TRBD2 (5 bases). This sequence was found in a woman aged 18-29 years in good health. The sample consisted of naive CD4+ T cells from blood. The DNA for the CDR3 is TGTGCCAGTACTCGGGGATTCACCGGGGAGCTGTTTTTT. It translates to CASTRGFTGELFF. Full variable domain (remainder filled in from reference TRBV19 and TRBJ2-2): DGGITQSPKYLFRKEGQNVTLSCEQNLNHDAMYWYRQDPGQGLRLIYYSQIVNDFQKGDIAEGYSVSREKKESFPLTVTSAQKNPTAFYLCASTRGFTGELFFGEGSRLTVL.